These 27 T cell receptor beta chains share one sample of origin, sequenced in a study of neoadjuvant anti-PD-1 for oral cavity cancer. Assay: immunoSEQ multiplex PCR; the TCRdb copy retains only in-frame clones and omits some. The sample shows around 13,000 clones, roughly 60% of them seen only once. Sequencing used PBMCs, obtained before nivolumab (anti-PD-1) treatment. Receptors were obtained from a person aged 35-79 years with oral cavity squamous cell carcinoma.

The V and J genes are TRBV6-4 and TRBJ2-1; the match to TRBD1 covers 10 bases. Per germline, CDR1 MRHNA and CDR2 SNTAGT. Germline trimming cut 5 bases from V and 7 bases from J; bases unmatched to any gene: 17. The CDR3 is 18 residues long. This chain's CDR3 is CASSSIVAGTGVANEQFF. The CDR3, as DNA: TGTGCCAGCAGTAGCATCGTTGCGGGGACAGGGGTTGCGAATGAGCAGTTCTTC.

This clone was picked up one time. The genes are TRBV4-1 and TRBJ2-4; D is unresolved. Looked up from germline, CDR1 is MGHRA and CDR2 is YSYEKL. Trimming left V 0 bases short and J 5 bases short, with 5 bases between. This CDR3 is built from 13 residues. The CDR3 DNA follows: TGCGCCAGCAGCCAAGACTGGGAAAACATTCAGTACTTC. Translation: CASSQDWENIQYF.

The chain is built from TRBV29-1 and TRBJ2-7; TRBD2 might be the D (6 bases). Trimming took off 4 bases at V and 2 bases at J, with 9 bases between the two ends. CDR1 SQVTM and CDR2 ANQGSEA come from the germline V gene. The CDR3 sequence is 12 residues long. In DNA form, the CDR3 reads TGCAGCGTTGTGGAGGGGACCTACGAGCAGTACTTC. Its translation is CSVVEGTYEQYF.

For the CDR3, the DNA is TGTGCCAGCAGCCCCCGTGGGGACCTCGGGGGAAAACTGTTTTTT. Amino acid sequence: CASSPRGDLGGKLFF. This rearrangement joins TRBV7-9 to TRBJ1-4; D perhaps matches TRBD1 (5 bases). CDR1 and CDR2 from the germline V gene are SEHNR and FQNEAQ (reference sequence). The V end lost 5 bases, the J end lost 10 bases, and 20 bases lay between the germline ends. This CDR3 region has 15 residues.

This chain connects TRBV6-1 to TRBJ2-5; 8 bases match TRBD1. The CDR3 runs 13 residues. Germline CDR1 is MNHNS and CDR2 is SASEGT. Trimming removed 7 bases from V and 2 bases from J; junction bases left unmatched: 3. The DNA of the CDR3 is TGTGCCAGCACCGGGACAGGACAAGAGACCCAGTACTTC. Translated, it gives CASTGTGQETQYF.

This sequence joins TRBV9 and TRBJ2-7, with D unclear. The germline V gene has CDR1 SGDLS and CDR2 YYNGEE. The CDR3 contains 13 residues. V dropped 0 bases and J dropped 3 bases, with 7 bases sitting between them. For the CDR3, the DNA is TGTGCCAGCAGCGTAGGCAACAGCTACGAGCAGTACTTC. This encodes CASSVGNSYEQYF.

This clone was seen more than once but under ten times. The chain links TRBV28 to TRBJ1-2, with 10 bases matching TRBD1. V trimming: 10 bases; J trimming: 7 bases; junction bases outside the gene matches: 6. Germline V gene sequence: CDR1 MDHEN, CDR2 SYDVKM. The CDR3 is 12 residues long. CDR3 loop: CATYGTGVGYTF. CDR3 DNA: TGTGCCACCTACGGGACAGGGGTTGGCTACACCTTC.

The chain's CDR3 is CSVIQGATEAFF. The CDR3 DNA reads as TGCAGCGTAATACAGGGTGCCACTGAAGCTTTCTTT. The J gene is TRBJ1-1, the V gene TRBV29-1, with a tentative D call TRBD1 (6 bases). Germline assignment: CDR1 SQVTM and CDR2 ANQGSEA. Trimming removed 6 bases at V and 4 bases at J, with 12 bases between. This CDR3 is built from 12 residues.

The chain links TRBV5-6 to TRBJ2-5, with 7 positions matching TRBD1. The V segment lost 4 bases and the J segment 5 bases; nucleotides outside the gene matches: 5. Germline lookup yields CDR1 SGHDT and CDR2 YYEEEE. There are 13 residues in the CDR3. CDR3 nucleotide sequence: TGTGCCAGCAGCCCAGACAGGGCTGAGACCCAGTACTTC. Translated: CASSPDRAETQYF.

The chain joins TRBV9 to TRBJ2-1; 10 bases map to TRBD2. Trimming removed 7 bases from V and 6 bases from J; junction bases left unmatched: 4. This CDR3 comprises 13 residues. CDR1 is SGDLS, CDR2 YYNGEE, per germline. The CDR3 DNA is TGTGCCAGCGCGGGACTAGCGCCCAATGAGCAGTTCTTC. Translating gives CASAGLAPNEQFF.

This clone was seen only a few times. V gene TRBV28 combines with J gene TRBJ1-1; 10 bases line up with TRBD1. The CDR3 length is 16 residues. The germline V gene encodes CDR1 MDHEN and CDR2 SYDVKM. The V and J ends lost 5 bases and 12 bases, in that order; junction bases with no gene match: 18. The CDR3: CASSVPALGTGVSSFF. For the CDR3, the DNA is TGTGCCAGCAGTGTTCCGGCTCTGGGGACAGGGGTTTCATCTTTCTTT.

CDR3 bases: TGTGCCAGTCTCCGGCGGCCAGGCACTGAAGCTTTCTTT. Residues: CASLRRPGTEAFF. The chain has TRBV19 and TRBJ1-1; no clear D. Germline V gene data show CDR1 as LNHDA and CDR2 as SQIVND (reference sequence). V lost 8 bases, J lost 4 bases, and 14 bases lay in between. This CDR3 is built from 13 residues.

The chain uses TRBV5-1 and TRBJ2-7, with 7 bases lining up with TRBD2. Germline V gene sequence: CDR1 SGHRS, CDR2 YFSETQ. The CDR3 totals 16 residues. With V trimmed by 3 bases and J by 3 bases, 12 bases remained unmatched. The CDR3 nucleotides read TGCGCCAGCAGCTATTATCCGGGGAGGGCTGGCTACGAGCAGTACTTC. It codes for CASSYYPGRAGYEQYF.

The V call is TRBV5-1, the J call TRBJ1-1; unclear D gene. CDR1 is SGHRS and CDR2 is YFSETQ in the germline V gene. Trimming pared 3 bases from V and 3 bases from J, leaving 9 bases between. The CDR3 is 13 amino acids. The CDR3 protein is CASSWGPDTEAFF. Written as DNA, the CDR3 is TGCGCCAGCAGCTGGGGTCCGGACACTGAAGCTTTCTTT.

The chain carries TRBV6-6 and TRBJ2-7; 11 nucleotides agree with TRBD2. V was pared by 6 bases and J by 0 bases, with 7 bases of the junction left unmatched. Per germline, CDR1 MNHNY and CDR2 SVGAGI (reference sequence). The CDR3 sequence is 16 residues long. The CDR3 region has the DNA TGTGCCAGCAGGCAACCCGGACTAGCGGGCTCCTACGAGCAGTACTTC. Protein sequence: CASRQPGLAGSYEQYF.

This clone was seen only a few times. J is TRBJ2-1 and V is TRBV10-3; D is ambiguous. The CDR3 runs 14 residues. V lost 3 bases, J lost 0 bases, and 6 bases lay in between. CDR1 and CDR2 (germline): ENHRY, SYGVKD. In nucleotides, the CDR3 is TGTGCCATCAGTGACGGAAGCTCCTACAATGAGCAGTTCTTC. It yields the protein CAISDGSSYNEQFF.

This chain joins TRBV5-1 and TRBJ1-2, with D possibly TRBD1 on 5 matching bases. Germline V lookup: CDR1 SGHRS, CDR2 YFSETQ. CDR3 length: 13 residues. V dropped 0 bases and J dropped 10 bases, with 13 bases sitting between them. This CDR3 is CASSLEASGVYTF. The CDR3 nucleotides read TGCGCCAGCAGCTTGGAGGCTTCGGGGGTCTACACCTTC.

This chain joins TRBV7-2 and TRBJ2-2; TRBD2 aligns across 10 bases. This CDR3 has 18 amino acids. CDR1 SGHTA and CDR2 FQGNSA come from the germline V gene. V shed 0 bases and J 2 bases; nucleotides not matched to a gene: 6. The CDR3 nucleotides read TGTGCCAGCAGCTTAGCCCGAGCGGGGGGGACCAACACCGGGGAGCTGTTTTTT. It codes for CASSLARAGGTNTGELFF.

The V gene is TRBV10-2, the J gene TRBJ1-5; D gene uncertain. V was shortened by 7 bases and J by 7 bases, with 14 bases between the two germline ends. Germline CDR1 and CDR2: WSHSY and SAAADI. CDR3 length: 13 residues. The CDR3 is CASTQREGQPQHF. The CDR3 region has the DNA TGCGCCAGCACCCAAAGGGAAGGGCAGCCCCAGCATTTT.

The rearrangement uses TRBV6-5 and TRBJ1-2; D is unresolved. The CDR3 sequence is 13 residues long. Germline lookup yields CDR1 MNHEY and CDR2 SVGAGI. Trimming pared 8 bases from V and 3 bases from J, leaving 13 bases between. CDR3: CASWPERDYGYTF. The CDR3 bases are TGTGCCAGCTGGCCTGAACGGGACTATGGCTACACCTTC.

The rearrangement links TRBV2 to TRBJ1-1; the D gene is possibly TRBD1 (6 bases). V was cut by 7 bases and J by 0 bases, with 21 bases left in between. Germline CDR1 reads SNHLY; CDR2 reads FYNNEI. This CDR3 has 17 residues. CDR3 residues: CASTRLSGQLLNTEAFF. In DNA form, the CDR3 reads TGTGCCAGCACAAGACTATCGGGACAACTTCTGAACACTGAAGCTTTCTTT.

V is TRBV2 and J is TRBJ2-7, with 14 bases matching TRBD2. This CDR3 is 15 amino acids long. V dropped 6 bases and J dropped 3; count of bases not matched to a gene: 4. CDR1 is SNHLY, CDR2 FYNNEI, per germline. CDR3 DNA sequence: TGTGCCAGCAGAGGACTAGCGGGAGGTAACTACGAGCAGTACTTC. Its translation is CASRGLAGGNYEQYF.

The chain couples TRBV30 to TRBJ2-4; 12 bases fit TRBD2. The ends lost 1 base at V and 0 bases at J; junction bases unmatched: 13. The germline V gene encodes CDR1 GTSNPN and CDR2 SVGIG (reference sequence). The CDR3 loop spans 20 amino acids. CDR3 amino acids: CAWSGIASGRAQVAKNIQYF. CDR3 DNA: TGTGCCTGGAGTGGGATAGCTAGCGGGAGGGCCCAAGTAGCCAAAAACATTCAGTACTTC. Full variable domain (remainder filled in from reference TRBV30 and TRBJ2-4): SQTIHQWPATLVQPVGSPLSLECTVEGTSNPNLYWYRQAAGRGLQLLFYSVGIGQISSEVPQNLSASRPQDRQFILSSKKLLLSDSGFYLCAWSGIASGRAQVAKNIQYFGAGTRLSVL.

This clone was picked up one time. V and J are TRBV15 and TRBJ2-3, with 9 positions matching TRBD1. The V segment lost 7 bases and the J segment 4 bases; nucleotides outside the gene matches: 6. Germline V gene lookup returns CDR1 LNHNV and CDR2 YYDKDF (reference sequence). CDR3 length: 14 amino acids. The CDR3 protein is CATIRDRVPDTQYF. In nucleotides, the CDR3 is TGTGCCACCATCCGGGACAGGGTCCCAGATACGCAGTATTTT.

The chain recombines TRBV27 with TRBJ1-2, with D possibly matching TRBD1 (5 bases). Between the trimmed V and J ends, which lost 3 bases and 8 bases, there was a span of 10 bases. CDR3 length: 12 amino acids. The germline V gene has CDR1 MNHEY and CDR2 SMNVEV (reference sequence). As DNA, the CDR3 is TGTGCCAGCAGTTTCGAGGGGCGCGGCTACACCTTC. Protein product: CASSFEGRGYTF.

This sequence joins TRBV11-2 and TRBJ1-1, with no clear D. The CDR3 consists of 13 residues. Germline CDR1 reads SGHAT; CDR2 reads FQNNGV. The ends were cut back, 4 bases at V and 3 bases at J, with 9 bases in the middle. The chain's CDR3 is CASSSREDTEAFF. In DNA, the CDR3 is TGTGCCAGCAGCTCGAGGGAAGACACTGAAGCTTTCTTT. Filled out from reference TRBV11-2 and TRBJ1-1, the complete variable domain reads EAGVAQSPRYKIIEKRQSVAFWCNPISGHATLYWYQQILGQGPKLLIQFQNNGVVDDSQLPKDRFSAERLKGVDSTLKIQPAKLEDSAVYLCASSSREDTEAFFGQGTRLTVV.

The chain couples TRBV2 to TRBJ2-5; D is unresolved. Germline CDR1 and CDR2: SNHLY and FYNNEI. The CDR3 contains 15 residues. The ends were cut back, 7 bases at V and 5 bases at J, with 20 bases in the middle. CDR3 in amino acids: CASIRRAAGEETQYF. CDR3 sequence (DNA): TGTGCCAGCATTCGAAGGGCCGCTGGTGAGGAGACCCAGTACTTC.